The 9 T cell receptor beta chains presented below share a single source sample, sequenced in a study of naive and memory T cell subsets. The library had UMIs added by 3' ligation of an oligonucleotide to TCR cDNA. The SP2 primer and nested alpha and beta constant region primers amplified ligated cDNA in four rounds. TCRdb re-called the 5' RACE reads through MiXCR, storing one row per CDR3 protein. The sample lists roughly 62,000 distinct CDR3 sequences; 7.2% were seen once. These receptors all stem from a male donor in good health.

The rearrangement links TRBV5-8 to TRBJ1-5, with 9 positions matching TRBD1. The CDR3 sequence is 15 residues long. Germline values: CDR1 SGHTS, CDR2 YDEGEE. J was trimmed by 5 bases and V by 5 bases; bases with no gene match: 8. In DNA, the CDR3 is TGTGCCAGCAGTCGGGAGGGGGACAGGGATCAGCCCCAGCATTTT. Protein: CASSREGDRDQPQHF.

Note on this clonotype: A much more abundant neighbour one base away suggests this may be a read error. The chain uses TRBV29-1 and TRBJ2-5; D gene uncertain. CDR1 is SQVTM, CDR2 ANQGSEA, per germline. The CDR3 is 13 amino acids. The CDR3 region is CSVEFQNQETRYF. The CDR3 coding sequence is TGCAGCGTTGAATTCCAGAACCAAGAGACCCGGTACTTC.

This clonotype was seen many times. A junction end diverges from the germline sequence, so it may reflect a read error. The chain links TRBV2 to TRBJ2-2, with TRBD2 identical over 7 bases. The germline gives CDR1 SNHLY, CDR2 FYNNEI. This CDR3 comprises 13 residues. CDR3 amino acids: CASNVFGGGELFF. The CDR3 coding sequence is TGTGCCAGCAATGTCTTTGGGGGAGGGGAGCTTTTTTTT.

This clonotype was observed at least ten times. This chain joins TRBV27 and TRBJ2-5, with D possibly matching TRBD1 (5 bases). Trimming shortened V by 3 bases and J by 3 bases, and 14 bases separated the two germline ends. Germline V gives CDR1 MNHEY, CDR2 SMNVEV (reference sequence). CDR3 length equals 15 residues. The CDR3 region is CASSFGASGKETQYF. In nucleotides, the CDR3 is TGTGCCAGCAGTTTTGGGGCCTCTGGGAAAGAGACCCAGTACTTC.

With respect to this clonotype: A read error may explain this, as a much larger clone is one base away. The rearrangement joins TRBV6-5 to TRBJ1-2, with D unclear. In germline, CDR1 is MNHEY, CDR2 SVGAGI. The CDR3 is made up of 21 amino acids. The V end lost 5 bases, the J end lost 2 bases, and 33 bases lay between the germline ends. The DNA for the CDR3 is TGTGCCAGCAGTAGCCACCTAAAGCCAGACGGTCCGGAATTCTTCAACTATGGCTACACCTTC. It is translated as CASSSHLKPDGPEFFNYGYTF.

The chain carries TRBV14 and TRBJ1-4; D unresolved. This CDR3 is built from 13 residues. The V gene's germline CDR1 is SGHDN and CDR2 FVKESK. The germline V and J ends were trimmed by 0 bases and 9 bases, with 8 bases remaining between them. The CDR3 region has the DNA TGTGCCAGCAGCCAAGACCGCGGTCAAAAACTGTTTTTT. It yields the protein CASSQDRGQKLFF.

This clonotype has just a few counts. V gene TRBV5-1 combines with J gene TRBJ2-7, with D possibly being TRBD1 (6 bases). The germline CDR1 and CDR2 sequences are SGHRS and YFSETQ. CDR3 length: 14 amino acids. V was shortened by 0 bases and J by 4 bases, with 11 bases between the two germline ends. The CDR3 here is CASSLEFRGYEQYF. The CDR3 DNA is TGCGCCAGCAGCTTGGAGTTCAGGGGATACGAGCAGTACTTC.

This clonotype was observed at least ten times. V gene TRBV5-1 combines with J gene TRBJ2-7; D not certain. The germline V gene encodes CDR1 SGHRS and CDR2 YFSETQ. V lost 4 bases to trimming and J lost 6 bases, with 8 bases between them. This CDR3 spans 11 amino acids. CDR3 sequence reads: CASSQASEQYF. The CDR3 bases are TGCGCCAGCAGCCAGGCCTCCGAGCAGTACTTC.

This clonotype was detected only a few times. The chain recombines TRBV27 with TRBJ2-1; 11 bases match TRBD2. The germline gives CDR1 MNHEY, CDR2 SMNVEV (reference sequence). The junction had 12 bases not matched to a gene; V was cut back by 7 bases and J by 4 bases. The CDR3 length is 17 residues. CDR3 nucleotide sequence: TGTGCCAGCATAGGAGCTAGCGGGGGGCAACATTACAATGAGCAGTTCTTC. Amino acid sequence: CASIGASGGQHYNEQFF.